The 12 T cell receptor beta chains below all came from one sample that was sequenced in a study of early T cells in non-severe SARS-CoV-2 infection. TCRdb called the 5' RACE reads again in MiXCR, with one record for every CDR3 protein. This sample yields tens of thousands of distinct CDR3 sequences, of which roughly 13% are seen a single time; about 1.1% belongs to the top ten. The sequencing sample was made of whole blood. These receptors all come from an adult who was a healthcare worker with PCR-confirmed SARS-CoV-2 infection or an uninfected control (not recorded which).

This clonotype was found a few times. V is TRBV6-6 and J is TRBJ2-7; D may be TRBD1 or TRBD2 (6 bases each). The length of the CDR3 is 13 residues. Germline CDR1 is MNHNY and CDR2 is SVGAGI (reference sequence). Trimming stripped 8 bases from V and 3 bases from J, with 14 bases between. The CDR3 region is CASGGTPSYEQYF. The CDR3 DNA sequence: TGTGCCAGCGGGGGGACACCAAGCTACGAGCAGTACTTC.

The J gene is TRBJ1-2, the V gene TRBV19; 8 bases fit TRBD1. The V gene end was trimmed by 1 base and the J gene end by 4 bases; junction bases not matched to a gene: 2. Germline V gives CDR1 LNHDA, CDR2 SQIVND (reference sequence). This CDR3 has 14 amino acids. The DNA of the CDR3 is TGTGCCAGTAGTATAGGCCAGGGGGCCTATGGCTACACCTTC. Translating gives CASSIGQGAYGYTF.

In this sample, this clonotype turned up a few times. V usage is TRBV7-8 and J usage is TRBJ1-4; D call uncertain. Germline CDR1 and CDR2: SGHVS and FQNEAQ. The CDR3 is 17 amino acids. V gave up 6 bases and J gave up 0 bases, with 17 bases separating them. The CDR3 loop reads CASRLSRARTTNEKLFF. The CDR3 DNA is TGTGCCAGCAGGCTGAGTAGGGCCCGCACAACTAATGAAAAACTGTTTTTT. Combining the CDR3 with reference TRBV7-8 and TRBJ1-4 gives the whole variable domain GAGVSQSPRYKVAKRGQDVALRCDPISGHVSLFWYQQALGQGPEFLTYFQNEAQLDKSGLPSDRFFAERPEGSVSTLKIQRTQQEDSAVYLCASRLSRARTTNEKLFFGSGTQLSVL.

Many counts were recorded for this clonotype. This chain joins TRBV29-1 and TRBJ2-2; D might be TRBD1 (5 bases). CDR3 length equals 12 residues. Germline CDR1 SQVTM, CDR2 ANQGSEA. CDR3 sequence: CTVIRDTGELFF. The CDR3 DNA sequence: TGCACCGTGATCAGGGACACCGGGGAGCTGTTTTTT.

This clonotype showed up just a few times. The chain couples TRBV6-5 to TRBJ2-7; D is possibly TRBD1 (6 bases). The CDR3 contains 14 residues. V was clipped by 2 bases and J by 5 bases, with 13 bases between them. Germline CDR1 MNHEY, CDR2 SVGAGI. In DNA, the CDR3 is TGTGCCAGCAGTTACGAGCAGGGGCTTAACGAGCAGTACTTC. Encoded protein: CASSYEQGLNEQYF.

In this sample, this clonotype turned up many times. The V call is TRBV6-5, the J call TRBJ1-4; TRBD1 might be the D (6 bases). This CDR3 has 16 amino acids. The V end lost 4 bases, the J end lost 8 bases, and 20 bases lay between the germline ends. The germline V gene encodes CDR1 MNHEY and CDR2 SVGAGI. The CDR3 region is CASSSASQGRREKLFF. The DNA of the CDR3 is TGTGCCAGCAGTTCCGCCTCACAGGGACGGAGGGAAAAACTGTTTTTT.

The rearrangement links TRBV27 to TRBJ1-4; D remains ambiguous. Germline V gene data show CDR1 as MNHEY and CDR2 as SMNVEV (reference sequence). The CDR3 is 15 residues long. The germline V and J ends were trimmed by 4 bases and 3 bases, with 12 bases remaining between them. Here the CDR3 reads CASSSLGISNEKLFF. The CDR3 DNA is TGTGCCAGCAGTTCCCTCGGGATTTCTAATGAAAAACTGTTTTTT.

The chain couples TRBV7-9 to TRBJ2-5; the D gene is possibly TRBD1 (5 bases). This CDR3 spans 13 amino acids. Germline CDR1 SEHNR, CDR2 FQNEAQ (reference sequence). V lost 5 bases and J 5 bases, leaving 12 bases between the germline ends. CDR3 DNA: TGTGCCAGCAGCGCAGGGCTTATGGAGACCCAGTACTTC. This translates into CASSAGLMETQYF.

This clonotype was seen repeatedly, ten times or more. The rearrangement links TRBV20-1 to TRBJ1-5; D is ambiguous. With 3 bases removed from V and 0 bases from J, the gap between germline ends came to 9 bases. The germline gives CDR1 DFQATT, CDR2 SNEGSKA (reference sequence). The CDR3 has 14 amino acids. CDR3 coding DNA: TGCAGTGCTAGCAGCAGCAATAGCAATCAGCCCCAGCATTTT. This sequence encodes CSASSSNSNQPQHF.

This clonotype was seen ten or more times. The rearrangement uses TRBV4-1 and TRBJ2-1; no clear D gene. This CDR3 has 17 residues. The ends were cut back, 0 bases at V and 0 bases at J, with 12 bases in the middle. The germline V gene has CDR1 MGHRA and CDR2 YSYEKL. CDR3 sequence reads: CASSQDRLTGSYNEQFF. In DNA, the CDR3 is TGCGCCAGCAGCCAAGATCGTCTGACCGGCTCCTACAATGAGCAGTTCTTC.

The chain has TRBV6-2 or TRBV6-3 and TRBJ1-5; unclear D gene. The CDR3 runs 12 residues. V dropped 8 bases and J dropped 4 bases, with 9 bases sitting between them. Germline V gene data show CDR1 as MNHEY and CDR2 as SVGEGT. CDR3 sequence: CASCGPNQPQHF. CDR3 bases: TGTGCCAGCTGTGGACCTAATCAGCCCCAGCATTTT.

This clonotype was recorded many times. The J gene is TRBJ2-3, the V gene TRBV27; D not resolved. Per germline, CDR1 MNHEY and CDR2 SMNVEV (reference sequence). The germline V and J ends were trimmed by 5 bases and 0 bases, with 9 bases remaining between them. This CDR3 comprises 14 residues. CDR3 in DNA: TGTGCCAGCAGTCGTCCCGGGAGCACAGATACGCAGTATTTT. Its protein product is CASSRPGSTDTQYF.